This TCR beta chain comes out of a study of blood T cell repertoires in COVID-19. A single count supports this clone. Profiled with immunoSEQ multiplex PCR; TCRdb holds only in-frame clones, not every one. This table holds some 300,000 clones, roughly 87% found once. This CDR3 is built from 14 residues. CDR1 is SEHNR and CDR2 is FQNEAQ in the germline V gene (reference sequence). V lost 6 bases and J lost 2, with 13 bases in between. The V and J genes are TRBV7-9 and TRBJ2-5, with D possibly TRBD2 on 6 matching bases. This TCR was recovered from a man between 18 and 29 years old with active or convalescent COVID-19. The sample taken for sequencing was peripheral blood. In nucleotides, the CDR3 is TGTGCCAGCAGTCGACTAGGGTCACAAGAGACCCAGTACTTC. This translates into CASSRLGSQETQYF.